A single sample is the source of the 8 T cell receptor beta chains below, sequenced in a study of CD8 T cells in ankylosing spondylitis. MiXCR was run by TCRdb on the 5' RACE reads, yielding one entry per CDR3 protein. The profile shows over 150,000 distinct CDR3 sequences, about 13% of them singletons. Sequenced sample: blood, either unsorted or a sorted T cell fraction (not recorded which). All receptors derive from a male donor with ankylosing spondylitis or in good health (not recorded which).

This clonotype has only a few counts. This chain connects TRBV12-3 or TRBV12-4 to TRBJ1-6, with a possible D match to TRBD1 (6 bases). CDR3 length equals 15 residues. Trimming cost V 6 bases and J 4 bases, with 13 bases left between them. CDR3 region: CASRDDRFYNSPLHF. In nucleotides, the CDR3 is TGTGCCAGCAGGGACGACAGGTTTTATAATTCACCCCTCCACTTT.

The sample holds many counts of this clonotype. The rearrangement links TRBV6-1 to TRBJ2-7; D remains ambiguous. The ends were cut back, 2 bases at V and 2 bases at J, with 7 bases in the middle. Per the germline V gene, CDR1 is MNHNS and CDR2 is SASEGT. The CDR3 has 13 amino acids. In nucleotides, the CDR3 is TGTGCCAGCAGTGAAAACGGAGCCTACGAGCAGTACTTC. Amino acid sequence: CASSENGAYEQYF.

The J gene is TRBJ2-3, the V gene TRBV14; TRBD2 is a possible D gene (6 bases). The V end was cut by 0 bases, the J end by 1 base, with 17 bases between. The CDR3 totals 18 residues. In germline, CDR1 is SGHDN, CDR2 FVKESK. The CDR3 loop is CASSQDWGTGSRTDTQYF. CDR3 nucleotide sequence: TGTGCCAGCAGCCAAGATTGGGGGACTGGTTCCCGCACAGATACGCAGTATTTT.

The chain employs TRBV12-3 or TRBV12-4 and TRBJ1-2; D perhaps matches TRBD1 (6 bases). Trimming took off 6 bases at V and 3 bases at J, with 17 bases between the two ends. The CDR3 is made up of 15 amino acids. The CDR3 here is CASSPTRGADYGYTF. The CDR3 region has the DNA TGTGCCAGCAGCCCGACGAGGGGGGCGGACTATGGCTACACCTTC.

This clonotype was seen a few times. The V gene is TRBV3-1, the J gene TRBJ2-4; possible D gene TRBD2, 5 bases. Trimming cost V 7 bases and J 1 base, with 20 bases left between them. The V gene's germline CDR1 is LGHDT and CDR2 YNNKEL (reference sequence). The CDR3 covers 17 residues. DNA of the CDR3: TGTGCCAGCACCCCGACGCCCGAGAGCGGTGCCAAAAACATTCAGTACTTC. Encoded protein: CASTPTPESGAKNIQYF.

CDR3 region: CSVRLTSSYEQYF. The CDR3 DNA sequence: TGCAGCGTTCGACTTACGAGCTCCTACGAGCAGTACTTC. The chain has TRBV29-1 and TRBJ2-7; D gene unclear. V shed 5 bases and J shed 0 bases, with 11 bases lying between them. CDR3 length equals 13 residues. Germline assignment: CDR1 SQVTM and CDR2 ANQGSEA.

With regard to this clonotype: This may come from a read error, since a much larger clone is one base off. This chain uses TRBV2 with TRBJ2-1, with D tentatively TRBD1 or TRBD2 (5 bases each). The CDR3 has 17 residues. Germline V gives CDR1 SNHLY, CDR2 FYNNEI. The CDR3 sequence: CARSEGTWESSYNEQFF. The DNA of the CDR3 is TGTGCCAGAAGTGAAGGGACCTGGGAGAGCTCCTACAATGAGCAGTTCTTC.

The table lists this clonotype with many counts. This chain links TRBV4-1 with TRBJ1-1, with D uncertain. This CDR3 region has 14 residues. V was clipped by 0 bases and J by 7 bases, with 12 bases between them. Germline assignment: CDR1 MGHRA and CDR2 YSYEKL. The CDR3 is CASSQEGDFSEAFF. The CDR3 nucleotides read TGCGCCAGCAGCCAAGAAGGTGACTTTAGTGAAGCTTTCTTT.